The T cell receptor (beta chain) described here comes from a study of blood T cell repertoires in COVID-19. The wider study: Italy, Spain and the United States were the sources of the convalescent and acute COVID-19 samples.

Participant age was roughly 18 to 100 years, and participants resided in about two dozen US areas. Assay used: immunoSEQ multiplex PCR; TCRdb lists only in-frame clones, some missing. In the table there are around 200,000 clones, about 84% of which are singletons. CDR1 SGHTA and CDR2 FQGNSA come from the germline V gene. V lost 7 bases and J lost 0, with 9 bases in between. The CDR3 spans 14 residues. This sequence joins TRBV7-2 and TRBJ1-4, with D unclear. Material for sequencing was PBMCs or T cells enriched from blood (not recorded which). The TCR sequence derives from a woman between 40 and 50 years old with acute COVID-19. The CDR3 DNA is TGTGCCAGCAAGCAGGCTGCAACTAATGAAAAACTGTTTTTT. Residues: CASKQAATNEKLFF.